Following are 26 T cell receptor beta chains from one sample sequenced in a study of blood T cells in healthy people across ages. A second roughly 6 to 11 cycle PCR used barcoded and J-beta primers. TCRdb reanalysed the 5' RACE reads using MiXCR and keeps one entry per CDR3 protein. The table has about 730,000 distinct CDR3 sequences, about 40% seen once. The sequencing sample was made of blood. The receptor source for this set is a woman in her sixties in good health.

This chain connects TRBV30 to TRBJ2-7; weak D call: TRBD2 (6 bases). There are 12 residues in the CDR3. V lost 3 bases to trimming and J lost 3 bases, with 9 bases between them. Germline values: CDR1 GTSNPN, CDR2 SVGIG (reference sequence). The CDR3 region is CAWRGGYYEQYF. The CDR3 DNA is TGTGCCTGGAGGGGAGGCTACTACGAGCAGTACTTC.

The chain links TRBV15 to TRBJ2-7, with 13 bases lining up with TRBD2. The trim removed 3 bases at V and 3 bases at J, leaving 5 bases unmatched. Germline-derived CDR1 and CDR2 are LNHNV and YYDKDF (reference sequence). This CDR3 contains 16 residues. The CDR3 DNA sequence: TGTGCCACCAGCAGGCCGGGACTAGCGGGGAACTACGAGCAGTACTTC. It is translated as CATSRPGLAGNYEQYF. The full variable domain, completed using reference TRBV15 and TRBJ2-7, is DAMVIQNPRYQVTQFGKPVTLSCSQTLNHNVMYWYQQKSSQAPKLLFHYYDKDFNNEADTPDNFQSRRPNTSFCFLDIRSPGLGDTAMYLCATSRPGLAGNYEQYFGPGTRLTVT.

This clonotype was detected ten times or more. V usage is TRBV29-1 and J usage is TRBJ2-7; 7 bases are a match to TRBD1. V was clipped by 3 bases and J by 6 bases; unmatched bases: 8. The CDR3 consists of 13 residues. Germline-derived CDR1 and CDR2 are SQVTM and ANQGSEA. CDR3 sequence: CSVDNRGGGEQYF. DNA for the CDR3: TGCAGCGTTGATAACAGAGGGGGCGGCGAGCAGTACTTC.

A remark on this clonotype: This may arise from a read error, as a much more abundant clone is one base away. The J gene is TRBJ2-4, the V gene TRBV29-1; TRBD2 agrees at 12 bases. The DNA end favors TRBJ2-7, so the J call may be wrong. In germline, CDR1 is SQVTM, CDR2 ANQGSEA. The CDR3 length is 16 residues. As DNA, the CDR3 is TGCAGCGTTGAAGGGCTTCGACTAGCGGGAGACTACGAGCAGTACTTC. Translated: CSVEGLRLAGDYEQYF.

The V call is TRBV3-1, the J call TRBJ2-7; 10 bases agree with TRBD2. This CDR3 has 19 residues. Germline values: CDR1 LGHDT, CDR2 YNNKEL (reference sequence). Trimming took 4 bases from V and 0 from J; bases not matched to a gene: 15. CDR3 in amino acids: CASSLGEAGGPHPSYEQYF. Here the CDR3 DNA reads TGTGCCAGCAGCCTTGGAGAAGCGGGAGGGCCTCATCCCTCCTACGAGCAGTACTTC.

This clonotype was counted between two and nine times. The V gene is TRBV7-2, the J gene TRBJ2-5; 7 bases line up with TRBD1. CDR1 and CDR2 (germline): SGHTA, FQGNSA. The CDR3 runs to 15 residues. V lost 1 base to trimming and J lost 5 bases; unmatched junction nucleotides: 7. The CDR3 spells CASSLVWGRGETQYF. The CDR3 nucleotides are TGTGCCAGCAGCTTAGTGTGGGGCAGGGGGGAGACCCAGTACTTC.

This clonotype came up many times. The rearrangement uses TRBV29-1 and TRBJ2-7; D is perhaps TRBD2 (6 bases). Germline lookup yields CDR1 SQVTM and CDR2 ANQGSEA. Trimming removed 6 bases from V and 0 bases from J, with 15 bases in between. CDR3 length: 14 amino acids. CDR3 sequence reads: CSVLTASASYEQYF. The CDR3 nucleotides read TGCAGCGTCCTGACTGCTAGCGCCTCCTACGAGCAGTACTTC.

There are a few counts of this clonotype. V usage is TRBV20-1 and J usage is TRBJ1-5, with 7 bases that match TRBD1. The CDR3 length is 14 residues. Looked up from germline, CDR1 is DFQATT and CDR2 is SNEGSKA (reference sequence). Trimming took 6 bases from V and 3 from J; bases not matched to a gene: 8. The CDR3 loop reads CSAGDSFFNQPQHF. The CDR3 DNA sequence: TGCAGTGCCGGGGACAGCTTCTTCAATCAGCCCCAGCATTTT.

The CDR3 bases are TGCAGTGCTAGATTAAGCCAGACAGGGGGGAGGTTCACCTACGAGCAGTACTTC. It encodes CSARLSQTGGRFTYEQYF. The chain has TRBV20-1 and TRBJ2-7; TRBD1 agrees at 9 bases. This CDR3 region has 18 residues. Germline values: CDR1 DFQATT, CDR2 SNEGSKA (reference sequence). Trimming took 2 bases from V and 2 from J; bases not matched to a gene: 16.

In its sample, this clonotype was seen many times. The rearrangement joins TRBV7-2 to TRBJ2-5; 10 bases match TRBD2. The germline V gene encodes CDR1 SGHTA and CDR2 FQGNSA. V shed 3 bases and J 3 bases; nucleotides not matched to a gene: 1. This CDR3 has 14 residues. This chain's CDR3 is CASSFLAGEETQYF. The CDR3 DNA follows: TGTGCCAGCAGCTTTCTAGCGGGAGAAGAGACCCAGTACTTC. Based on the CDR3 plus reference TRBV7-2 and TRBJ2-5, the full variable domain is GAGVSQSPSNKVTEKGKDVELRCDPISGHTALYWYRQSLGQGLEFLIYFQGNSAPDKSGLPSDRFSAERTGGSVSTLTIQRTQQEDSAVYLCASSFLAGEETQYFGPGTRLLVL.

V usage is TRBV9 and J usage is TRBJ2-3; maybe TRBD1 (5 bases). Trimming shortened V by 3 bases and J by 1 base, and 15 bases separated the two germline ends. Per the germline V gene, CDR1 is SGDLS and CDR2 is YYNGEE. This CDR3 spans 16 amino acids. CDR3 coding DNA: TGTGCCAGCAGCGACTCCAAAGCGACAGGCACAGATACGCAGTATTTT. It translates to CASSDSKATGTDTQYF.

The chain carries TRBV29-1 and TRBJ2-5; tentative D call: TRBD1 (5 bases). The length of the CDR3 is 12 residues. CDR1 is SQVTM, CDR2 ANQGSEA, per germline. Trimming stripped 4 bases from V and 2 bases from J, with 8 bases between. CDR3 DNA sequence: TGCAGCGTTGCCCACAGGCAAGAGACCCAGTACTTC. Residues: CSVAHRQETQYF.

This clonotype was seen a handful of times. The J gene is TRBJ2-3, the V gene TRBV5-1; either TRBD1 or TRBD2 may supply D (5 bases each). Germline assignment: CDR1 SGHRS and CDR2 YFSETQ. CDR3 length: 13 amino acids. The V and J ends lost 5 bases and 6 bases respectively, with 13 bases between them. The CDR3 loop reads CASRIDGTDTQYF. CDR3 DNA: TGCGCCAGCAGAATAGACGGGACGGATACGCAGTATTTT.

The rearrangement links TRBV24-1 to TRBJ2-5; 11 bases line up with TRBD2. CDR3 size: 19 residues. J gave up 0 bases and V 1 base, and 9 bases lay outside the gene matches. Germline loops: CDR1 KGHDR, CDR2 SFDVKD. The DNA for the CDR3 is TGTGCCACCAGTGATTTTGGGACTAGCGGCCTCCTGTACCAAGAGACCCAGTACTTC. Its protein is CATSDFGTSGLLYQETQYF.

This clonotype showed up just once. A much bigger clone sits one base away, suggesting this may be a read error. The V and J genes are TRBV10-3 and TRBJ2-7; possibly TRBD1 or TRBD2 for D (6 bases each). Germline loops: CDR1 ENHRY, CDR2 SYGVKD. V was cut by 6 bases and J by 10 bases, with 13 bases left in between. The CDR3 has 11 amino acids. The CDR3 coding sequence is TGTGCCATCAGCGGGGGCCTCGCCCAGTACTTC. Translated, it gives CAISGGLAQYF.

Notes on this clonotype: At one of its ends the junction is not consistent with the germline gene, which may arise from a read error. This chain connects TRBV28 to TRBJ1-2; 7 bases fit TRBD1. CDR3 length: 12 residues. Looked up from germline, CDR1 is MDHEN and CDR2 is SYDVKM. The CDR3: CACRGGGYGYTF. For the CDR3, the DNA is TGTGCCTGCAGGGGGGGAGGATATGGCTACACCTTC.

The chain has TRBV29-1 and TRBJ2-7; TRBD1 matches at 7 bases. This CDR3 region has 13 residues. CDR1 is SQVTM and CDR2 is ANQGSEA in the germline V gene. V was clipped by 4 bases and J by 2 bases; unmatched bases: 5. The CDR3 loop reads CSVVGTVTYEQYF. The CDR3 coding sequence is TGCAGCGTTGTAGGGACAGTGACCTACGAGCAGTACTTC.

The genes are TRBV29-1 and TRBJ2-3; TRBD2 might be the D (6 bases). This CDR3 region has 15 residues. Germline V gene sequence: CDR1 SQVTM, CDR2 ANQGSEA. Trimming took off 3 bases at V and 3 bases at J, with 16 bases between the two ends. The CDR3 sequence is CSVDSAGRGTDTQYF. As DNA, the CDR3 is TGCAGCGTTGATTCTGCGGGGCGAGGAACAGATACGCAGTATTTT.

V and J are TRBV20-1 and TRBJ2-3; possibly TRBD2 for D (6 bases). There are 15 residues in the CDR3. The germline V gene has CDR1 DFQATT and CDR2 SNEGSKA (reference sequence). The germline V and J ends were trimmed by 3 bases and 1 base, with 14 bases remaining between them. The CDR3 coding sequence is TGCAGTGCTAGGCCCCCGGGCGGGGGCACAGATACGCAGTATTTT. Its translation is CSARPPGGGTDTQYF.

This rearrangement joins TRBV6-2 or TRBV6-3 to TRBJ2-1, with TRBD1 as a possible D gene (6 bases). In germline, CDR1 is MNHEY, CDR2 SVGEGT. The CDR3 covers 16 residues. V was pared by 6 bases and J by 2 bases, with 17 bases between. The CDR3 region has the DNA TGTGCCAGCAGCTTAGAGTTGGGGGCCCCCTACAATGAGCAGTTCTTC. It specifies CASSLELGAPYNEQFF.

A single count supports this clonotype. V is TRBV5-1 and J is TRBJ2-5; D ambiguous. Germline-derived CDR1 and CDR2 are SGHRS and YFSETQ. This CDR3 is 17 amino acids long. The V end was cut by 0 bases, the J end by 3 bases, with 18 bases between. CDR3 protein: CASSLGSLQGVKETQYF. CDR3 sequence (DNA): TGCGCCAGCAGCTTGGGGTCACTGCAAGGCGTTAAAGAGACCCAGTACTTC.

This clonotype has just a few counts. The CDR3 region has the DNA TGTGCCAGCAGTTATCGAGCGGGAAGGAGCTCCTACAATGAGCAGTTCTTC. This translates into CASSYRAGRSSYNEQFF. This rearrangement joins TRBV3-1 to TRBJ2-1; the match to TRBD2 covers 7 bases. The CDR3 loop spans 17 amino acids. Trimming cost V 6 bases and J 0 bases; bases outside gene matches: 11. The germline gives CDR1 LGHDT, CDR2 YNNKEL (reference sequence).

V gene TRBV2 combines with J gene TRBJ2-3; D perhaps matches TRBD2 (5 bases). CDR3 length: 14 amino acids. CDR1 SNHLY and CDR2 FYNNEI come from the germline V gene. V lost 3 bases to trimming and J lost 2 bases, with 9 bases between them. The CDR3 sequence is CASSEPSYTDTQYF. CDR3 coding DNA: TGTGCCAGCAGTGAGCCTAGCTACACAGATACGCAGTATTTT.

The V and J genes are TRBV9 and TRBJ2-3, with 14 bases aligning to TRBD2. The CDR3 is made up of 19 amino acids. The germline V gene encodes CDR1 SGDLS and CDR2 YYNGEE. Trimming cost V 4 bases and J 0 bases; bases outside gene matches: 10. The CDR3 DNA reads TGTGCCAGCAGCCCGGGACTAGCGGGGGATTCCACTAGCACAGATACGCAGTATTTT. Residues: CASSPGLAGDSTSTDTQYF. Filled out from reference TRBV9 and TRBJ2-3, the complete variable domain reads DSGVTQTPKHLITATGQRVTLRCSPRSGDLSVYWYQQSLDQGLQFLIQYYNGEERAKGNILERFSAQQFPDLHSELNLSSLELGDSALYFCASSPGLAGDSTSTDTQYFGPGTRLTVL.

This sequence joins TRBV6-2 or TRBV6-3 and TRBJ1-2; a possible D gene is TRBD1 (6 bases). V lost 6 bases and J 0 bases, leaving 11 bases between the germline ends. The CDR3 is 14 amino acids. Germline CDR1 MNHEY, CDR2 SVGEGT. CDR3 region: CASRTDSPNYGYTF. The CDR3 DNA reads as TGTGCCAGCAGGACGGACAGCCCTAACTATGGCTACACCTTC.

Ten or more counts support this clonotype. The V and J genes are TRBV5-5 and TRBJ2-3; 11 bases match TRBD2. Germline V lookup: CDR1 SGHKS, CDR2 YYEKEE (reference sequence). This CDR3 is built from 15 residues. V was clipped by 1 base and J by 6 bases; unmatched bases: 4. CDR3 region: CASSLTSGGPDTQYF. The DNA of the CDR3 is TGTGCCAGCAGCTTGACTAGCGGGGGCCCGGATACGCAGTATTTT.